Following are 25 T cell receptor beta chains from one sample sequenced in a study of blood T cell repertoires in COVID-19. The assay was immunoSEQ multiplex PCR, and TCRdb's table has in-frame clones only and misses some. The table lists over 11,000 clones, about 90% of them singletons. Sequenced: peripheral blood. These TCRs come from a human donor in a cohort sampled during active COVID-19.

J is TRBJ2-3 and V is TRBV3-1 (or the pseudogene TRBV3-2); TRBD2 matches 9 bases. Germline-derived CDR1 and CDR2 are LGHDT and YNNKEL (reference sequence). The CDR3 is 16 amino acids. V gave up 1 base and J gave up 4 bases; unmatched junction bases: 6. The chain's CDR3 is CASSQGGGGASDTQYF. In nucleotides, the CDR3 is TGTGCCAGCAGCCAAGGGGGCGGGGGGGCCTCAGATACGCAGTATTTT.

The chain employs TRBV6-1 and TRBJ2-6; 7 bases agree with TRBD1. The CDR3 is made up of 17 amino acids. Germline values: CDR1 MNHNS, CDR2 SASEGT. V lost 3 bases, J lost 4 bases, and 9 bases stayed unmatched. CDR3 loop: CASSDRGLISGANVLTF. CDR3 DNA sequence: TGTGCCAGCAGTGACAGGGGGTTAATCTCGGGGGCCAACGTCCTGACTTTC.

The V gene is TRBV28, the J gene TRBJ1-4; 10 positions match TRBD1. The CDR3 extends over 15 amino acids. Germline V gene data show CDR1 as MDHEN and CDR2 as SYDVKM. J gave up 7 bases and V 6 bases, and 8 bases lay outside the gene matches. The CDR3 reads CASSPQTGGTEKLFF. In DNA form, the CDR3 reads TGTGCCAGCAGCCCCCAGACAGGGGGCACTGAAAAACTGTTTTTT.

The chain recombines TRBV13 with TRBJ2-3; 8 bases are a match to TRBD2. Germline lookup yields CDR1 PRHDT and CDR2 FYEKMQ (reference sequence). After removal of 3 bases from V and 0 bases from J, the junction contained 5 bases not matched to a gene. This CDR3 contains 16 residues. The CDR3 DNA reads TGTGCCAGCAGCTTGCGGCGGGGGGATAGCACAGATACGCAGTATTTT. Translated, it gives CASSLRRGDSTDTQYF. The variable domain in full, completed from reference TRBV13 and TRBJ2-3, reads AAGVIQSPRHLIKEKRETATLKCYPIPRHDTVYWYQQGPGQDPQFLISFYEKMQSDKGSIPDRFSAQQFSDYHSELNMSSLELGDSALYFCASSLRRGDSTDTQYFGPGTRLTVL.

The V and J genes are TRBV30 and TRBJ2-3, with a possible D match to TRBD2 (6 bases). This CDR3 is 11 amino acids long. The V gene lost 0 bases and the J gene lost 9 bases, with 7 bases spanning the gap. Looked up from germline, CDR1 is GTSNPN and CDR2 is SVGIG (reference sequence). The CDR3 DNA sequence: TGTGCCTGGAGTGTACGGGGGACGCAGTATTTT. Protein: CAWSVRGTQYF.

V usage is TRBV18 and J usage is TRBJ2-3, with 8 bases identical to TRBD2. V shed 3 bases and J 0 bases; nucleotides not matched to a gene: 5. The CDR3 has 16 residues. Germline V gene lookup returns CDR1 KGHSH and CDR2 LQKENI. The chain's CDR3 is CASSPEIAGSTDTQYF. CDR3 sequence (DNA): TGTGCCAGCTCACCCGAAATAGCGGGGAGCACAGATACGCAGTATTTT. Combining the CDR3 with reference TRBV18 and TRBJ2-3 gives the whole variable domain NAGVMQNPRHLVRRRGQEARLRCSPMKGHSHVYWYRQLPEEGLKFMVYLQKENIIDESGMPKERFSAEFPKEGPSILRIQQVVRGDSAAYFCASSPEIAGSTDTQYFGPGTRLTVL.

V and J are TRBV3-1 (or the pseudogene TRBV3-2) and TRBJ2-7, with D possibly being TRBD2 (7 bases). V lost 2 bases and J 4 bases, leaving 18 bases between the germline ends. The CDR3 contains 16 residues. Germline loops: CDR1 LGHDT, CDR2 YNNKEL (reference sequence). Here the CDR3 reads CASSQNAAGAPYEQYF. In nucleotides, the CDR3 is TGTGCCAGCAGCCAAAATGCGGCGGGGGCCCCGTACGAGCAGTACTTC.

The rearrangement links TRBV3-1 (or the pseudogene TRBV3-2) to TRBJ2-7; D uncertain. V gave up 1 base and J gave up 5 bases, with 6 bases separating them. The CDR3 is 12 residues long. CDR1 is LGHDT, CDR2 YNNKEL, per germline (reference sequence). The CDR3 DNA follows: TGTGCCAGCAGCCAAGTTAGAAACGAGCAGTACTTC. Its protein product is CASSQVRNEQYF.

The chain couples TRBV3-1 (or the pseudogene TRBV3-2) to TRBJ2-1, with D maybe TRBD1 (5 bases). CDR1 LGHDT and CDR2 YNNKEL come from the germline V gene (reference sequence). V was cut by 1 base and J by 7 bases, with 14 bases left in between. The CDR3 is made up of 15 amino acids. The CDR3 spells CASSQGQGARNEQFF. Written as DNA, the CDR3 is TGTGCCAGCAGCCAAGGGCAGGGTGCAAGAAATGAGCAGTTCTTC.

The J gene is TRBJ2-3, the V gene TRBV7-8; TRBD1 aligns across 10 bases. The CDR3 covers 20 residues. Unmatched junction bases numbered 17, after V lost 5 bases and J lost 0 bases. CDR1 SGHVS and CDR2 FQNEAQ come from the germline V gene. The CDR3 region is CASSGEGQGSIGGSTDTQYF. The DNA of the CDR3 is TGTGCCAGCAGCGGAGAGGGACAGGGGAGTATCGGGGGTAGCACAGATACGCAGTATTTT.

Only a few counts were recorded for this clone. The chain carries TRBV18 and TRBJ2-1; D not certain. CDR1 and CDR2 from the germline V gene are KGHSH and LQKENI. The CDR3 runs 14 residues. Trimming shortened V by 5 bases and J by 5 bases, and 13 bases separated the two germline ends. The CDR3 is CASSMAAKNNEQFF. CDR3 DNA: TGTGCCAGCTCAATGGCGGCCAAGAACAATGAGCAGTTCTTC. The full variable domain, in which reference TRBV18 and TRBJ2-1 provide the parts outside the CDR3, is NAGVMQNPRHLVRRRGQEARLRCSPMKGHSHVYWYRQLPEEGLKFMVYLQKENIIDESGMPKERFSAEFPKEGPSILRIQQVVRGDSAAYFCASSMAAKNNEQFFGPGTRLTVL.

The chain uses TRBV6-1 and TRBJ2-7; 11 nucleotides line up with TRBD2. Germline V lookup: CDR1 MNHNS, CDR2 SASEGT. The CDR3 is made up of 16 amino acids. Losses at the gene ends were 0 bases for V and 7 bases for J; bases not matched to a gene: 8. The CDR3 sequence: CASSEALLAGVDEQYF. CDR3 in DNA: TGTGCCAGCAGTGAAGCGTTACTAGCGGGGGTGGATGAGCAGTACTTC.

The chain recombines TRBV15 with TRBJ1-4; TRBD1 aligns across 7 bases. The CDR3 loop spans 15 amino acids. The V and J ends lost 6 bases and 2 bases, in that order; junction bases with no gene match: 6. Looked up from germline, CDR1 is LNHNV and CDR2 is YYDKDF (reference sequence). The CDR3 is CATRSTGDTNEKLFF. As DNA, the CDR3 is TGTGCCACCAGGTCAACAGGGGATACTAATGAAAAACTGTTTTTT.

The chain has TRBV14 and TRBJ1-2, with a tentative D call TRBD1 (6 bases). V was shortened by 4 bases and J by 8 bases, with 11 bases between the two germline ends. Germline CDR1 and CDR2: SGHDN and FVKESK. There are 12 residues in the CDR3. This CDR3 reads CASSRGPQGYTF. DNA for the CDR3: TGTGCCAGCAGCCGGGGGCCACAGGGCTACACCTTC.

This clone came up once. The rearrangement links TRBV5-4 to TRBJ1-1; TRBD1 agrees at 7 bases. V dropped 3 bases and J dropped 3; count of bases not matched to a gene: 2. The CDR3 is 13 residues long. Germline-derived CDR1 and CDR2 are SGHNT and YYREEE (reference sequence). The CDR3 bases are TGTGCCAGCAGCTCACAGGGGTACACTGAAGCTTTCTTT. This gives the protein CASSSQGYTEAFF.

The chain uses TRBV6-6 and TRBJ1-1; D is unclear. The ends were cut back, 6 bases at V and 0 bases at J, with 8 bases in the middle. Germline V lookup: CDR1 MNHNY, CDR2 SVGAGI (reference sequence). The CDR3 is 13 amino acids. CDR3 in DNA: TGTGCCAGCAGGGAGCCAATGAACACTGAAGCTTTCTTT. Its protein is CASREPMNTEAFF.

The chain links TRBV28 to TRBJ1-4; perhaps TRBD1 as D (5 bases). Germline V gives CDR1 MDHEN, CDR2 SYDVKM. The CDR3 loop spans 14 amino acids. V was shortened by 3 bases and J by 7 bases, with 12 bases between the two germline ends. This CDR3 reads CASSFNRRGEKLFF. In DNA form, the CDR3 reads TGTGCCAGCAGTTTCAACAGGAGGGGTGAAAAACTGTTTTTT.

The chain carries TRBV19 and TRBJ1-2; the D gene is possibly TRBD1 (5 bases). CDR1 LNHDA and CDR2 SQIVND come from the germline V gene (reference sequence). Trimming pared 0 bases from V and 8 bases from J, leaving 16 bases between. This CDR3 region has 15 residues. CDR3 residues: CASSIEQGASFGYTF. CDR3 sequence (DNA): TGTGCCAGTAGTATAGAGCAGGGCGCGAGTTTCGGCTACACCTTC.

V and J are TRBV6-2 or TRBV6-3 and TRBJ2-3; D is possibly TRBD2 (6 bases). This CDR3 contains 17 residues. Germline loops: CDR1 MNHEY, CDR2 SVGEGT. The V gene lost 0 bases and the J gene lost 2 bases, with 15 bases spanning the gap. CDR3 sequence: CASSYSFRELHTDTQYF. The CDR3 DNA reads TGTGCCAGCAGTTACTCGTTCCGGGAGCTCCACACAGATACGCAGTATTTT.

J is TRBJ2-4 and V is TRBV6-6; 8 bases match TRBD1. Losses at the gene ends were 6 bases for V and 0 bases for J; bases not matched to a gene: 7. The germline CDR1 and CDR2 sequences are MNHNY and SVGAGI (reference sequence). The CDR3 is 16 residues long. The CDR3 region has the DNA TGTGCCAGCAGCTCGGGACAGGCGACAGCCAAAAACATTCAGTACTTC. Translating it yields CASSSGQATAKNIQYF.

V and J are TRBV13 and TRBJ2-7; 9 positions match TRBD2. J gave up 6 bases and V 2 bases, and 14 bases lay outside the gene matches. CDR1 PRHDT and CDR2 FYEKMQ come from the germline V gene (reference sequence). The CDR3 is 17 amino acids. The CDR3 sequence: CASSLRTSAARGGEQYF. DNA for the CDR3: TGTGCCAGCAGCTTAAGGACTAGCGCAGCTCGGGGGGGCGAGCAGTACTTC.

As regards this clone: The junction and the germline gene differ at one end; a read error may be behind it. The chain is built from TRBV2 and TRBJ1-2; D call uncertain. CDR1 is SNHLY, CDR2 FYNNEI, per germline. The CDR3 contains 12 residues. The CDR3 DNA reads TGTGCCAGCAGTCAGCAGCAGCGGGCCGTTGGCTTC. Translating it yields CASSQQQRAVGF.

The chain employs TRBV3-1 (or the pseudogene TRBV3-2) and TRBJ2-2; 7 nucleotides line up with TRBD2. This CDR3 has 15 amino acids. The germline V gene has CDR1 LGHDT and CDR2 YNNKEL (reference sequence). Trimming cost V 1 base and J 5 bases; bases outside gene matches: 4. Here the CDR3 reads CASSQVSGGTGELFF. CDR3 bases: TGTGCCAGCAGCCAAGTGTCGGGAGGAACCGGGGAGCTGTTTTTT.

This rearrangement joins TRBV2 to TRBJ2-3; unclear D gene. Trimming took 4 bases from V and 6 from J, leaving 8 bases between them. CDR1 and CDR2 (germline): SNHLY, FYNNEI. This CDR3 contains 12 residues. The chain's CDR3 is CASSGLADTQYF. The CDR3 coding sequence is TGTGCCAGCAGTGGACTTGCCGATACGCAGTATTTT.

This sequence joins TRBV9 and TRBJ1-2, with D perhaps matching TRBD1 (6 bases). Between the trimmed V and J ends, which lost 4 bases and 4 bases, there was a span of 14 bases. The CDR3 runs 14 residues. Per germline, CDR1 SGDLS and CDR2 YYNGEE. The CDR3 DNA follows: TGTGCCAGCAGCCCCGCGGGGGCATTCTATGGCTACACCTTC. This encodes CASSPAGAFYGYTF.